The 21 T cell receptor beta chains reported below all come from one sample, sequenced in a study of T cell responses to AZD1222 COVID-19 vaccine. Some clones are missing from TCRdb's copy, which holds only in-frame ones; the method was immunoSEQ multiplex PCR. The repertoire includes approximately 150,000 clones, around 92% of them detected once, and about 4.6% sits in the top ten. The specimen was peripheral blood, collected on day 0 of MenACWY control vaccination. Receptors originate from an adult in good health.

The CDR3 sequence: CASSQGFYGYTF. The DNA of the CDR3 is TGTGCCAGCAGTCAGGGGTTCTATGGCTACACCTTC. V and J are TRBV11-3 and TRBJ1-2; D might be TRBD1 (6 bases). The ends were cut back, 6 bases at V and 4 bases at J, with 9 bases in the middle. Germline V gene lookup returns CDR1 SGHNT and CDR2 YENEEA. The CDR3 runs 12 residues.

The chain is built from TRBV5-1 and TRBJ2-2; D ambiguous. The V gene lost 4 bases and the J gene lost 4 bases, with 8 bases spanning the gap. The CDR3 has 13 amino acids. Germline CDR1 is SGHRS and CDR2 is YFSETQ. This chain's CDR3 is CASSITVTGELFF. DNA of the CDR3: TGCGCCAGCAGCATAACAGTCACCGGGGAGCTGTTTTTT.

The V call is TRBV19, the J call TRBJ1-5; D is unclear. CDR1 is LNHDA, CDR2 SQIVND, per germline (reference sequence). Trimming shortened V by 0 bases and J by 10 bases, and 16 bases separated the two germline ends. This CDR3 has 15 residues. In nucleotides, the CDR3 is TGTGCCAGTAGTATAGATCAAGTAGCCCTGGGTCCCCAGCATTTT. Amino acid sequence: CASSIDQVALGPQHF.

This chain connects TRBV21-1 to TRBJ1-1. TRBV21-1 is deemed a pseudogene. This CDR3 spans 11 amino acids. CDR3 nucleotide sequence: TGTGCCAGCCCAGTAGTTACTGAAGCTTTCTTT. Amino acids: CASPVVTEAFF.

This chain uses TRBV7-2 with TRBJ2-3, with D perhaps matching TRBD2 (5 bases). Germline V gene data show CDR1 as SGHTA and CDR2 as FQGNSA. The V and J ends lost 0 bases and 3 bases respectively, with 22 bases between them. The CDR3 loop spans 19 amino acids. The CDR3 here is CASSLARLGLTTGTDTQYF. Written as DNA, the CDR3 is TGTGCCAGCAGCTTAGCCCGACTCGGACTCACCACTGGGACAGATACGCAGTATTTT.

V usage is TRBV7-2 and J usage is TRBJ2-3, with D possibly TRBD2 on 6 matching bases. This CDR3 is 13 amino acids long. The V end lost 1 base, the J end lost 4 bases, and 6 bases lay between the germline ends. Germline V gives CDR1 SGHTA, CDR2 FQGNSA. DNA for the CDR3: TGTGCCAGCAGCTTAGGGGGGGCAGATACGCAGTATTTT. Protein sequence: CASSLGGADTQYF.

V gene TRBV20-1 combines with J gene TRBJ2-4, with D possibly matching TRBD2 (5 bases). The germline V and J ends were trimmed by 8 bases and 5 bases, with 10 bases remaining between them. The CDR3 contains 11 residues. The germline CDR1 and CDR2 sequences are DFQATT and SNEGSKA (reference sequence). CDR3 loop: CSLAKENIQYF. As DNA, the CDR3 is TGCAGTCTAGCTAAGGAAAACATTCAGTACTTC.

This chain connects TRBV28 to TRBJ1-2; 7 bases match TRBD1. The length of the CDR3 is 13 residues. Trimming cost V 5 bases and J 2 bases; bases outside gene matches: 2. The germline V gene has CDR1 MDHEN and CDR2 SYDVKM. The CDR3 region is CASSGTENYGYTF. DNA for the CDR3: TGTGCCAGCAGTGGGACAGAAAACTATGGCTACACCTTC.

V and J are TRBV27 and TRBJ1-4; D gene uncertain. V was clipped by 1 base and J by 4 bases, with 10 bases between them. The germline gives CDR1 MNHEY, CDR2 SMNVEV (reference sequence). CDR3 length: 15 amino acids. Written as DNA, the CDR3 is TGTGCCAGCAGTTTATACGCACAGCGTAATGAAAAACTGTTTTTT. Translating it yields CASSLYAQRNEKLFF.

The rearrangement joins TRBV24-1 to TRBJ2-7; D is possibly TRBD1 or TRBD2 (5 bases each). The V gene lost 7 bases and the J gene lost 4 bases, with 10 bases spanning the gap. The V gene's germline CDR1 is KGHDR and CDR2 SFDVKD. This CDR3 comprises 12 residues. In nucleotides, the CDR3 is TGTGCCACCAGCCCGAGGGGTTACGAGCAGTACTTC. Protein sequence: CATSPRGYEQYF.

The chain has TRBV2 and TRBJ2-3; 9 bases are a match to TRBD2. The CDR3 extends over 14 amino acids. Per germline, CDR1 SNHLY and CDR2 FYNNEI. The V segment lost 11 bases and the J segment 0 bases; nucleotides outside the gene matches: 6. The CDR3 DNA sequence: TGTGCCTCCCGCGGGACTAGCAGCACAGATACGCAGTATTTT. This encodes CASRGTSSTDTQYF. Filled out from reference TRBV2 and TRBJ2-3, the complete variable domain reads EPEVTQTPSHQVTQMGQEVILRCVPISNHLYFYWYRQILGQKVEFLVSFYNNEISEKSEIFDDQFSVERPDGSNFTLKIRSTKLEDSAMYFCASRGTSSTDTQYFGPGTRLTVL.

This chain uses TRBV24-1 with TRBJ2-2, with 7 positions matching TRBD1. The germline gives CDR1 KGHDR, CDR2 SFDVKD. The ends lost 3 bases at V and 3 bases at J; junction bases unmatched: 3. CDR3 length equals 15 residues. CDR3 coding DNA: TGTGCCACCAGTGATCACAGGGGTCACACCGGGGAGCTGTTTTTT. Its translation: CATSDHRGHTGELFF.

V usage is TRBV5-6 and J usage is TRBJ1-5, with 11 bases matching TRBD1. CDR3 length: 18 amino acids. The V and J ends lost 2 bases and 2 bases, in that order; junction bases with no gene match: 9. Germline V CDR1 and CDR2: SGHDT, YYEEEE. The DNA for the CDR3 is TGTGCCAGCAGCTTCAGGACAGGGGGCCTGGTAGGCAATCAGCCCCAGCATTTT. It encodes CASSFRTGGLVGNQPQHF.

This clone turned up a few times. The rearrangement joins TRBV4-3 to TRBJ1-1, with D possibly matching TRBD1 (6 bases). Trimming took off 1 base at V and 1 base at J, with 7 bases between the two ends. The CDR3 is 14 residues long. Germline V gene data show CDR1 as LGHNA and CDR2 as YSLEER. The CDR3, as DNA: TGCGCCAGCAGCCAAGCACAGGGGAACACTGAAGCTTTCTTT. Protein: CASSQAQGNTEAFF.

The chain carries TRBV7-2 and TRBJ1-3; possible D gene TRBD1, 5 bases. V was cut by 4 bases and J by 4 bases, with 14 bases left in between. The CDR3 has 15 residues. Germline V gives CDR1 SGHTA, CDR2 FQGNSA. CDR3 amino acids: CASSWGVVDGNTIYF. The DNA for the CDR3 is TGTGCCAGCAGCTGGGGGGTAGTGGACGGAAACACCATATATTTT.

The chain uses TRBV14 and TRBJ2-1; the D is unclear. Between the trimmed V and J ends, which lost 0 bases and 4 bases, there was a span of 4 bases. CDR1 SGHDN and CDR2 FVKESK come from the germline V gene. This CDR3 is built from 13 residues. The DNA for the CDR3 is TGTGCCAGCAGCCAAGAACAGTACAATGAGCAGTTCTTC. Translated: CASSQEQYNEQFF.

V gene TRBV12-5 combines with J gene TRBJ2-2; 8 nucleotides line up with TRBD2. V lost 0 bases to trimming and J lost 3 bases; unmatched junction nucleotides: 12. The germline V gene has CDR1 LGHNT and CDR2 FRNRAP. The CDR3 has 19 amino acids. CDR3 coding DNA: TGTGCTAGTGGTTTGGTATGGCGGAGCGGGAGCACCGACACCGGGGAGCTGTTTTTT. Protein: CASGLVWRSGSTDTGELFF.

The CDR3 DNA follows: TGTGCCAGTAGTATTTTGGGTTCCTCCTTCAGGGGCGAAGCTTTCTTT. Protein product: CASSILGSSFRGEAFF. The rearrangement links TRBV19 to TRBJ1-1; D may be TRBD1 (6 bases). Between the trimmed V and J ends, which lost 3 bases and 8 bases, there was a span of 22 bases. Germline V gene data show CDR1 as LNHDA and CDR2 as SQIVND (reference sequence). The CDR3 is 16 amino acids.

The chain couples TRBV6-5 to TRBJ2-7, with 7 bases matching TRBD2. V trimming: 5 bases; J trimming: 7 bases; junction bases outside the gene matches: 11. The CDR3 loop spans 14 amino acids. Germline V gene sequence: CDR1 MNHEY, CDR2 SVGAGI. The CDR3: CASSQLEAAGEQYF. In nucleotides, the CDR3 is TGTGCCAGCAGTCAACTCGAGGCAGCGGGAGAGCAGTACTTC.

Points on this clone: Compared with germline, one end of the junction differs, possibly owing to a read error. The CDR3 sequence is CASSLGDVNTGELFF. The CDR3 bases are TGTGCCAGCAGTTTAGGGGACGTAAACACCGGGGAGCTGTTTTTT. The rearrangement links TRBV7-9 to TRBJ2-2; D is tentatively TRBD1 or TRBD2 (5 bases each). Germline CDR1 SEHNR, CDR2 FQNEAQ (reference sequence). CDR3 length: 15 residues.

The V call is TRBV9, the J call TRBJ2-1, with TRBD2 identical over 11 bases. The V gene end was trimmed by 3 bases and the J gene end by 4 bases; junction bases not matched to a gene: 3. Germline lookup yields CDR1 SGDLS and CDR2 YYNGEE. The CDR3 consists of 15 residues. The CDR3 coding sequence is TGTGCCAGCAGCGCAGGGACTAGCGGTTACAATGAGCAGTTCTTC. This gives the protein CASSAGTSGYNEQFF.